The 30 T cell receptor beta chains in this list originate from one sample, sequenced in a study of technical replicates of blood from a few donors. TCRdb's table, derived via immunoSEQ multiplex PCR, lists solely in-frame clones and lacks some. The sample consists of some 87,000 clones, around 96% of them appearing once. Sample: T cells isolated from PBMCs. These TCRs come from a human donor in good health.

The chain combines TRBV9 with TRBJ2-7, with D possibly being TRBD1 (5 bases). The CDR3 consists of 15 residues. The ends were cut back, 4 bases at V and 2 bases at J, with 16 bases in the middle. CDR1 SGDLS and CDR2 YYNGEE come from the germline V gene. The CDR3 loop reads CASSPNRNPTYEQYF. The CDR3 DNA reads TGTGCCAGCAGCCCGAACAGGAATCCTACCTACGAGCAGTACTTC. The full variable domain, completed using reference TRBV9 and TRBJ2-7, is DSGVTQTPKHLITATGQRVTLRCSPRSGDLSVYWYQQSLDQGLQFLIQYYNGEERAKGNILERFSAQQFPDLHSELNLSSLELGDSALYFCASSPNRNPTYEQYFGPGTRLTVT.

V gene TRBV7-6 combines with J gene TRBJ2-3; 9 nucleotides line up with TRBD2. Germline assignment: CDR1 SGHVS and CDR2 FNYEAQ. V was pared by 2 bases and J by 4 bases, with 4 bases of the junction left unmatched. The CDR3 is 15 amino acids. Here the CDR3 DNA reads TGTGCCAGCAGCTTACAAGCGGGAGGATCAGATACGCAGTATTTT. This gives the protein CASSLQAGGSDTQYF.

The chain links TRBV25-1 to TRBJ2-3; the match to TRBD2 covers 7 bases. CDR1 MGHDK and CDR2 SYGVNS come from the germline V gene. The CDR3 is 17 amino acids. Trimming took 4 bases from V and 1 from J; bases not matched to a gene: 11. In DNA form, the CDR3 reads TGTGCCAGCAGTGCGTGGGTGGGAGGGCAACGCACAGATACGCAGTATTTT. Protein sequence: CASSAWVGGQRTDTQYF.

The rearrangement uses TRBV5-1 and TRBJ2-3, with 11 bases lining up with TRBD2. The trim removed 4 bases at V and 2 bases at J, leaving 3 bases unmatched. Germline values: CDR1 SGHRS, CDR2 YFSETQ. The CDR3 consists of 15 residues. This CDR3 is CASSPGLAVTDTQYF. CDR3 coding DNA: TGCGCCAGCAGCCCGGGACTAGCGGTCACAGATACGCAGTATTTT.

The chain combines TRBV4-1 with TRBJ1-1, with TRBD1 as a possible D gene (6 bases). V lost 1 base, J lost 4 bases, and 10 bases lay in between. The CDR3 is 14 amino acids. CDR1 is MGHRA, CDR2 YSYEKL, per germline. CDR3 sequence: CASSQAGVSTEAFF. CDR3 bases: TGCGCCAGCAGCCAAGCAGGGGTGAGCACTGAAGCTTTCTTT.

J is TRBJ2-1 and V is TRBV20-1, with no clear D. The CDR3 is made up of 11 amino acids. V was clipped by 6 bases and J by 9 bases, with 12 bases between them. Germline assignment: CDR1 DFQATT and CDR2 SNEGSKA (reference sequence). The CDR3 reads CSAASPSEQFF. The DNA for the CDR3 is TGCAGTGCGGCGAGCCCTAGTGAGCAGTTCTTC.

The chain couples TRBV4-2 to TRBJ1-2; 7 positions match TRBD1. Germline V gene data show CDR1 as LGHNA and CDR2 as YNFKEQ. The CDR3 runs to 16 residues. V shed 0 bases and J 3 bases; nucleotides not matched to a gene: 7. CDR3 in amino acids: CASSQDSEGADYGYTF. The CDR3 DNA reads TGTGCCAGCAGCCAAGATTCTGAGGGGGCAGACTATGGCTACACCTTC.

The chain combines TRBV10-3 with TRBJ2-2, with 7 bases fitting TRBD1. The CDR3 length is 14 residues. CDR1 and CDR2 (germline): ENHRY, SYGVKD. The trim removed 7 bases at V and 3 bases at J, leaving 5 bases unmatched. The CDR3 DNA is TGTGCCATCACCCCGGGACAGTACACCGGGGAGCTGTTTTTT. Translation gives CAITPGQYTGELFF.

The chain employs TRBV19 and TRBJ1-5; 7 bases agree with TRBD1. The ends lost 4 bases at V and 5 bases at J; junction bases unmatched: 5. CDR3 length: 14 amino acids. From germline, CDR1 is LNHDA and CDR2 SQIVND (reference sequence). CDR3 protein: CASSRQQGYQPQHF. CDR3 nucleotide sequence: TGTGCCAGTAGTAGACAACAGGGGTATCAGCCCCAGCATTTT. The entire variable domain, with the rest obtained from reference TRBV19 and TRBJ1-5, is as follows: DGGITQSPKYLFRKEGQNVTLSCEQNLNHDAMYWYRQDPGQGLRLIYYSQIVNDFQKGDIAEGYSVSREKKESFPLTVTSAQKNPTAFYLCASSRQQGYQPQHFGDGTRLSIL.

The chain is built from TRBV7-6 and TRBJ2-7; 10 bases line up with TRBD2. CDR1 SGHVS and CDR2 FNYEAQ come from the germline V gene. Losses at the gene ends were 5 bases for V and 3 bases for J; bases not matched to a gene: 7. The length of the CDR3 is 15 residues. CDR3 sequence reads: CASSRGTSAFYEQYF. The CDR3, as DNA: TGTGCCAGCAGCAGAGGGACTAGCGCCTTCTACGAGCAGTACTTC. Combining the CDR3 with reference TRBV7-6 and TRBJ2-7 gives the whole variable domain GAGVSQSPRYKVTKRGQDVALRCDPISGHVSLYWYRQALGQGPEFLTYFNYEAQQDKSGLPNDRFSAERPEGSISTLTIQRTEQRDSAMYRCASSRGTSAFYEQYFGPGTRLTVT.

The chain is built from TRBV6-5 and TRBJ1-5; D may be TRBD1 (5 bases). The V end was cut by 2 bases, the J end by 4 bases, with 6 bases between. The CDR3 is 13 amino acids. Looked up from germline, CDR1 is MNHEY and CDR2 is SVGAGI. The CDR3 loop reads CASSYGGNQPQHF. The CDR3 DNA follows: TGTGCCAGCAGTTACGGGGGGAATCAGCCCCAGCATTTT.

The chain recombines TRBV14 with TRBJ1-1, with unresolved D. V lost 1 base, J lost 5 bases, and 14 bases lay in between. The germline gives CDR1 SGHDN, CDR2 FVKESK. The length of the CDR3 is 15 residues. CDR3 loop: CASSQARGRRTEAFF. In DNA, the CDR3 is TGTGCCAGCAGCCAAGCTCGTGGGAGGCGGACTGAAGCTTTCTTT.

The chain recombines TRBV11-3 with TRBJ1-3; tentatively, D is TRBD1 (5 bases). The V end was cut by 2 bases, the J end by 2 bases, with 10 bases between. Germline-derived CDR1 and CDR2 are SGHNT and YENEEA. The CDR3 sequence is 15 residues long. This CDR3 is CASSLFKGTGNTIYF. CDR3 sequence (DNA): TGTGCCAGCAGCTTATTCAAGGGGACTGGAAACACCATATATTTT. Variable domain in full (rest from reference TRBV11-3 and TRBJ1-3): EAGVVQSPRYKIIEKKQPVAFWCNPISGHNTLYWYLQNLGQGPELLIRYENEEAVDDSQLPKDRFSAERLKGVDSTLKIQPAELGDSAVYLCASSLFKGTGNTIYFGEGSWLTVV.

The rearrangement links TRBV7-9 to TRBJ1-2; D unresolved. From germline, CDR1 is SEHNR and CDR2 FQNEAQ (reference sequence). The ends were cut back, 1 base at V and 0 bases at J, with 6 bases in the middle. This CDR3 has 14 residues. The CDR3, as DNA: TGTGCCAGCAGCTTAGAACAGACTAACTATGGCTACACCTTC. Protein sequence: CASSLEQTNYGYTF.

The V gene is TRBV15, the J gene TRBJ2-5; D remains unclear. This CDR3 has 14 residues. Germline lookup yields CDR1 LNHNV and CDR2 YYDKDF (reference sequence). V was pared by 1 base and J by 2 bases, with 8 bases between. As DNA, the CDR3 is TGTGCCACCAGCAGAGGAGGAGAGCAAGAGACCCAGTACTTC. Its protein is CATSRGGEQETQYF. Full variable domain (outside the CDR3, taken from reference TRBV15 and TRBJ2-5): DAMVIQNPRYQVTQFGKPVTLSCSQTLNHNVMYWYQQKSSQAPKLLFHYYDKDFNNEADTPDNFQSRRPNTSFCFLDIRSPGLGDTAMYLCATSRGGEQETQYFGPGTRLLVL.

The V and J genes are TRBV7-8 and TRBJ2-5, with D possibly being TRBD1 (5 bases). CDR1 is SGHVS, CDR2 FQNEAQ, per germline. The CDR3 contains 13 residues. Trimming took off 2 bases at V and 5 bases at J, with 9 bases between the two ends. CDR3 amino acids: CASSLRGRETQYF. In DNA, the CDR3 is TGTGCCAGCAGCTTAAGGGGAAGGGAGACCCAGTACTTC.

The rearrangement uses TRBV10-3 and TRBJ2-3; D may be TRBD1 (6 bases). CDR1 is ENHRY and CDR2 is SYGVKD in the germline V gene. The CDR3 totals 13 residues. Trimming took 8 bases from V and 9 from J, leaving 18 bases between them. CDR3 loop: CAIGKTGHLTQYF. The CDR3 nucleotides read TGTGCCATCGGGAAAACGGGACACCTGACGCAGTATTTT.

This chain connects TRBV27 to TRBJ1-5, with 7 bases that match TRBD1. V trimming: 5 bases; J trimming: 5 bases; junction bases outside the gene matches: 15. CDR1 is MNHEY, CDR2 SMNVEV, per germline (reference sequence). The CDR3 extends over 17 amino acids. As DNA, the CDR3 is TGTGCCAGCAGTATGCCCGAGACAGGGAGCCTCTATCAGCCCCAGCATTTT. Translation gives CASSMPETGSLYQPQHF.

V usage is TRBV19 and J usage is TRBJ2-7, with D possibly being TRBD1 (6 bases). The ends were cut back, 8 bases at V and 0 bases at J, with 11 bases in the middle. The CDR3 extends over 13 amino acids. Germline values: CDR1 LNHDA, CDR2 SQIVND (reference sequence). CDR3 DNA: TGTGCCAGTGAACACAGGGTCTCCTACGAGCAGTACTTC. Translating it yields CASEHRVSYEQYF.

The CDR3 sequence: CASSSTGETQYF. For the CDR3, the DNA is TGTGCCAGCAGCTCGACAGGGGAGACCCAGTACTTC. This chain uses TRBV7-3 with TRBJ2-5; TRBD1 aligns across 7 bases. Germline values: CDR1 SGHTA, CDR2 FQGTGA. V lost 4 bases to trimming and J lost 5 bases; unmatched junction nucleotides: 1. CDR3 length equals 12 residues.

V and J are TRBV6-1 and TRBJ1-5; the D gene is possibly TRBD1 (5 bases). This CDR3 region has 14 residues. The V end lost 7 bases, the J end lost 4 bases, and 14 bases lay between the germline ends. CDR1 is MNHNS and CDR2 is SASEGT in the germline V gene. The CDR3 bases are TGTGCCAGCACCCGTGGGGGGAATAATCAGCCCCAGCATTTT. Encoded protein: CASTRGGNNQPQHF.

V gene TRBV4-3 combines with J gene TRBJ2-7, with TRBD2 identical over 7 bases. The germline gives CDR1 LGHNA, CDR2 YSLEER. The CDR3 runs to 14 residues. V shed 1 base and J 3 bases; nucleotides not matched to a gene: 3. CDR3 bases: TGCGCCAGCAGCCAAGTGGGGGGGAACTACGAGCAGTACTTC. Residues: CASSQVGGNYEQYF.

V gene TRBV28 combines with J gene TRBJ1-2; D ambiguous. The germline CDR1 and CDR2 sequences are MDHEN and SYDVKM. The CDR3 extends over 15 amino acids. V lost 4 bases and J 3 bases, leaving 15 bases between the germline ends. This CDR3 is CASSSGAGFDYGYTF. CDR3 coding DNA: TGTGCCAGCAGTTCGGGAGCGGGGTTTGACTATGGCTACACCTTC.

The chain recombines TRBV28 with TRBJ2-1; possibly TRBD1 for D (5 bases). Per the germline V gene, CDR1 is MDHEN and CDR2 is SYDVKM. The V gene lost 6 bases and the J gene lost 5 bases, with 11 bases spanning the gap. The CDR3 is 13 amino acids. CDR3 nucleotide sequence: TGTGCCAGCAGAGCCGAAGGGGACAATGAGCAGTTCTTC. Translated: CASRAEGDNEQFF. Based on the CDR3 plus reference TRBV28 and TRBJ2-1, the full variable domain is DVKVTQSSRYLVKRTGEKVFLECVQDMDHENMFWYRQDPGLGLRLIYFSYDVKMKEKGDIPEGYSVSREKKERFSLILESASTNQTSMYLCASRAEGDNEQFFGPGTRLTVL.

The chain recombines TRBV4-3 with TRBJ2-3; possibly TRBD1 for D (6 bases). Per the germline V gene, CDR1 is LGHNA and CDR2 is YSLEER. Trimming stripped 4 bases from V and 0 bases from J, with 11 bases between. The CDR3 runs to 15 residues. CDR3 loop: CASSLSQGSTDTQYF. The CDR3, as DNA: TGCGCCAGCAGCCTCTCACAGGGTAGCACAGATACGCAGTATTTT.

The CDR3 protein is CASSLNTDRAEEGYTF. The CDR3 DNA follows: TGCGCCAGCAGCTTAAACACGGACAGGGCAGAGGAGGGCTACACCTTC. The chain joins TRBV5-1 to TRBJ1-2; 8 nucleotides agree with TRBD1. The CDR3 is 16 residues long. V shed 2 bases and J 8 bases; nucleotides not matched to a gene: 14. Germline V lookup: CDR1 SGHRS, CDR2 YFSETQ.

This rearrangement joins TRBV10-2 to TRBJ1-2; no firm D call. CDR3 length equals 14 residues. CDR1 is WSHSY, CDR2 SAAADI, per germline. Between the trimmed V and J ends, which lost 5 bases and 2 bases, there was a span of 12 bases. CDR3 loop: CASSFSRGNYGYTF. CDR3 coding DNA: TGCGCCAGCAGTTTCTCTCGCGGAAACTATGGCTACACCTTC.

This chain links TRBV7-3 with TRBJ2-4, with 7 bases that match TRBD2. Germline CDR1 SGHTA, CDR2 FQGTGA. The CDR3 has 15 amino acids. Losses at the gene ends were 3 bases for V and 6 bases for J; bases not matched to a gene: 8. For the CDR3, the DNA is TGTGCCAGCAGCTTGGCTAGCGGCTATGGAAACATTCAGTACTTC. Residues: CASSLASGYGNIQYF.

The gene calls are TRBV6-5 and TRBJ1-3; tentative D call: TRBD1 (5 bases). CDR3 length: 13 amino acids. Germline loops: CDR1 MNHEY, CDR2 SVGAGI. Deletions cut 2 bases from V and 8 bases from J, with 10 bases between. The CDR3 sequence: CASSYGRVDTIYF. In nucleotides, the CDR3 is TGTGCCAGCAGTTACGGCAGGGTCGACACCATATATTTT.

This clone was counted once. The chain combines TRBV10-3 with TRBJ2-1, with D perhaps matching TRBD2 (5 bases). The CDR3 is made up of 13 amino acids. Deletions cut 7 bases from V and 5 bases from J, with 12 bases between. Germline CDR1 is ENHRY and CDR2 is SYGVKD. This CDR3 reads CAITRTGNNEQFF. For the CDR3, the DNA is TGTGCCATCACTAGGACTGGGAACAATGAGCAGTTCTTC.